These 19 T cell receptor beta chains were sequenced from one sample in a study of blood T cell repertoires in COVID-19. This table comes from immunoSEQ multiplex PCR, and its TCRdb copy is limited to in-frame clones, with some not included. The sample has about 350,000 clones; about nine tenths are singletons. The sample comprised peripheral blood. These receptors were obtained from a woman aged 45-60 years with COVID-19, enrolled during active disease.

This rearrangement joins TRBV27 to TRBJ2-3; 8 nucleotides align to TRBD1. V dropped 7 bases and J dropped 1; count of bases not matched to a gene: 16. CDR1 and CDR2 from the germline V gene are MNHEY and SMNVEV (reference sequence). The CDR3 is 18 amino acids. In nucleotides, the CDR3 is TGTGCCAGCAATCGTAGACAGGGGAGGTTTAGTGGCACAGATACGCAGTATTTT. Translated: CASNRRQGRFSGTDTQYF.

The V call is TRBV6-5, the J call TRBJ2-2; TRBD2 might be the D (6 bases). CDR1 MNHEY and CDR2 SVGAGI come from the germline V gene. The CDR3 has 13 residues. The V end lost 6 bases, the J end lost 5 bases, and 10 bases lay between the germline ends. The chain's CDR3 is CASRGGVTGELFF. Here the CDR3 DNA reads TGTGCCAGCAGGGGGGGAGTTACCGGGGAGCTGTTTTTT.

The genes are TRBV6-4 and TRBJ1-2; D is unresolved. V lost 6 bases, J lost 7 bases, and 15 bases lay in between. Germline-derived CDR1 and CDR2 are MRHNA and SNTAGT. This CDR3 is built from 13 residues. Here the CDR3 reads CASSASRNSGYTF. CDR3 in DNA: TGTGCCAGCAGCGCTTCCCGTAACAGTGGCTACACCTTC.

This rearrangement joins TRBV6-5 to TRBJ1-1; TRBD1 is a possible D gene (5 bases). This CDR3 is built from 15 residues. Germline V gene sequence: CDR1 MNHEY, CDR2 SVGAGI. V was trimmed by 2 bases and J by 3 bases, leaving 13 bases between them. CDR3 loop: CASSYTTQGYTEAFF. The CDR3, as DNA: TGTGCCAGCAGTTACACGACCCAGGGATACACTGAAGCTTTCTTT.

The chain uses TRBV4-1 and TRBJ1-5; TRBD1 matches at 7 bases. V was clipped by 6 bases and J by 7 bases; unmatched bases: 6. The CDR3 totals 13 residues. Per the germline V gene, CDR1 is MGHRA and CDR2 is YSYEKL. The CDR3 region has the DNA TGCGCCAGCAGTGAGGGGGCCGGACAGCCCCAGCATTTT. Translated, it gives CASSEGAGQPQHF.

CDR3 DNA sequence: TGTGCCAGCAGCCAAGATCAAAGGACTAGCACCCGAGTGGGAGATACGCAGTATTTT. Amino acids: CASSQDQRTSTRVGDTQYF. The chain joins TRBV3-1 (or the pseudogene TRBV3-2) to TRBJ2-3; 8 bases match TRBD2. Germline V gene data show CDR1 as LGHDT and CDR2 as YNNKEL (reference sequence). The CDR3 runs 19 residues. The ends lost 0 bases at V and 5 bases at J; junction bases unmatched: 16.

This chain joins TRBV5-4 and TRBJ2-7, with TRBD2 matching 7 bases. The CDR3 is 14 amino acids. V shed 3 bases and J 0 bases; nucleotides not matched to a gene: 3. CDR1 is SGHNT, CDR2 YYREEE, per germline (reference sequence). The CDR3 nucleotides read TGTGCCAGCAGCTACGGGACTAACTCCTACGAGCAGTACTTC. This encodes CASSYGTNSYEQYF.

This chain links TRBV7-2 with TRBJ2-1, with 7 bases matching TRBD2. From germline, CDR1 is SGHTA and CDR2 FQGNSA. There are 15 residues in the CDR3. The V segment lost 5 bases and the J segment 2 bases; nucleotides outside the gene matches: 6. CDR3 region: CASSPGGGTYNEQFF. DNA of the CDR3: TGTGCCAGCAGCCCCGGGGGAGGGACCTACAATGAGCAGTTCTTC.

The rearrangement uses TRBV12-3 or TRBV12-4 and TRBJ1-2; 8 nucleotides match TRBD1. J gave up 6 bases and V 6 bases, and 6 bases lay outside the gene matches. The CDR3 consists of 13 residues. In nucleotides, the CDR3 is TGTGCCAGCAGCCCCGGGACAGGTCATGGCTACACCTTC. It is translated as CASSPGTGHGYTF.

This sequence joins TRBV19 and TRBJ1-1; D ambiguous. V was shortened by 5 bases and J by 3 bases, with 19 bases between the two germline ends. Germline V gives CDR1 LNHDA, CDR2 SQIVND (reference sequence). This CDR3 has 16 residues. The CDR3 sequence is CASSRPGGERYTEAFF. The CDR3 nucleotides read TGTGCCAGTAGTCGCCCAGGAGGCGAGCGGTACACTGAAGCTTTCTTT.

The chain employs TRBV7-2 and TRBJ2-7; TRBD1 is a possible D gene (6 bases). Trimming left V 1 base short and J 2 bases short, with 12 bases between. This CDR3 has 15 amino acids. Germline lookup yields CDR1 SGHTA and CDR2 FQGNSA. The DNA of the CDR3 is TGTGCCAGCAGCTTAGAACAGGGCACCACCTACGAGCAGTACTTC. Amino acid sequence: CASSLEQGTTYEQYF.

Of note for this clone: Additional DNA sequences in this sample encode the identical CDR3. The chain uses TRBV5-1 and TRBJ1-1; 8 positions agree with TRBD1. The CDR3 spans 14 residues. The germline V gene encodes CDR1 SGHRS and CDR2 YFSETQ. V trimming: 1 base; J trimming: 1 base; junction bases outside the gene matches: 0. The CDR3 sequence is CASSLTGGNTEAFF. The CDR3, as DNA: TGCGCCAGCAGCTTGACAGGGGGGAACACTGAAGCTTTCTTT.

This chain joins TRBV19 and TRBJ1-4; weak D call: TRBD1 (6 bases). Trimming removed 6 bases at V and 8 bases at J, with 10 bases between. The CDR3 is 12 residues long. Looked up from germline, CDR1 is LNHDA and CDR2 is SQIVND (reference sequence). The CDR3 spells CASRQGNEKLFF. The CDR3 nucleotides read TGTGCCAGTAGACAGGGAAACGAAAAACTGTTTTTT. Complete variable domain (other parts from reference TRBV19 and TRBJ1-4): DGGITQSPKYLFRKEGQNVTLSCEQNLNHDAMYWYRQDPGQGLRLIYYSQIVNDFQKGDIAEGYSVSREKKESFPLTVTSAQKNPTAFYLCASRQGNEKLFFGSGTQLSVL.

CDR3 bases: TGTGCCAGCAGTACCGGACAGGGACGGTCCGGGGAGCTGTTTTTT. Its protein is CASSTGQGRSGELFF. The chain recombines TRBV2 with TRBJ2-2, with 8 bases matching TRBD1. This CDR3 comprises 15 residues. Trimming removed 5 bases from V and 6 bases from J; junction bases left unmatched: 8. Germline V gene sequence: CDR1 SNHLY, CDR2 FYNNEI.

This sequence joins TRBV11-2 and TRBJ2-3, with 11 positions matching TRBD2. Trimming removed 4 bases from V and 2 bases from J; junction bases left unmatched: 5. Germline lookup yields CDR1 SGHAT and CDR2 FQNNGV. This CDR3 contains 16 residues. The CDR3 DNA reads TGTGCCAGCAGCTCCCTGGGACTAGCGGTCACAGATACGCAGTATTTT. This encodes CASSSLGLAVTDTQYF. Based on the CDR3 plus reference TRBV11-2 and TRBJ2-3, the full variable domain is EAGVAQSPRYKIIEKRQSVAFWCNPISGHATLYWYQQILGQGPKLLIQFQNNGVVDDSQLPKDRFSAERLKGVDSTLKIQPAKLEDSAVYLCASSSLGLAVTDTQYFGPGTRLTVL.

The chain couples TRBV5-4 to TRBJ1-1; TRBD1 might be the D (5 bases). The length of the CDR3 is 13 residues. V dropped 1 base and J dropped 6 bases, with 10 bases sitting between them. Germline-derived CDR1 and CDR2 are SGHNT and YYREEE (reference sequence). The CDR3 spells CASSLQGSSEAFF. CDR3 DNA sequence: TGTGCCAGCAGCTTGCAGGGAAGCTCTGAAGCTTTCTTT.

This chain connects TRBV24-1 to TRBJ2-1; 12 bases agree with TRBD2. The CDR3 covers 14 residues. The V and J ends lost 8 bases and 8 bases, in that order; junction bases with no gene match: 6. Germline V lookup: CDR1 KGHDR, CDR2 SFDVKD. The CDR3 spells CATTGLAGWDEQFF. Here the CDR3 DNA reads TGTGCCACCACCGGACTAGCGGGATGGGATGAGCAGTTCTTC.

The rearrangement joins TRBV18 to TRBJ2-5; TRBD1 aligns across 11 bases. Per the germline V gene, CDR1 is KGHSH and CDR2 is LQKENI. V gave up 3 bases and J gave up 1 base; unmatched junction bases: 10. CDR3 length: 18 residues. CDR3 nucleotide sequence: TGTGCCAGCTCACCTGGACAGGGGGCAGGAATGGGCCAAGAGACCCAGTACTTC. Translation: CASSPGQGAGMGQETQYF. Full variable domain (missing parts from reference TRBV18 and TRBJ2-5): NAGVMQNPRHLVRRRGQEARLRCSPMKGHSHVYWYRQLPEEGLKFMVYLQKENIIDESGMPKERFSAEFPKEGPSILRIQQVVRGDSAAYFCASSPGQGAGMGQETQYFGPGTRLLVL.

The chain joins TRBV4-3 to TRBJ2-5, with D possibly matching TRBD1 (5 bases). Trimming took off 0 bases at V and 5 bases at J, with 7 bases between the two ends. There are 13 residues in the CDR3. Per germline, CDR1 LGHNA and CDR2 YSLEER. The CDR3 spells CASSQDHRETQYF. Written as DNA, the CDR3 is TGCGCCAGCAGCCAAGACCACAGGGAGACCCAGTACTTC.